Reported below is one T cell receptor (beta chain). It lacks a known antigen. No qualities accompany the bases; no much larger clone lies one base away. This sample is part of a study of blood T cell repertoires in COVID-19 (dated by TCRdb to the early 2020s). General notes on the study: The collaborator samples originated in the United States, Italy and Spain and spanned the acute and convalescent phases of COVID-19. A freely available public database, intended as a resource for researchers studying the immune response to SARS-CoV-2, is where the repertoires were released. Where HLA class I and class II types were available, the types were taken from metadata supplied by the sample provider, not from assay-based typing. Nearly every sample came with metadata listing a de-identified subject ID, COVID-19 status, age in years and sex. The dataset comprised deeply sampled blood TCRbeta repertoires from subjects exposed to, actively infected with, or recovered from COVID-19. The material from the prospective study consisted of cDNA or gDNA derived from T cells, B-cell-depleted T cells, or PBMCs. Samples came from the ongoing ImmuneRACE study (first 160 participants) plus 1,254 subjects from 6 global collaborators.

The investigation overall reported the following: Clinical and demographic metadata were provided uncurated, with the amount varying by source and participant.

TCRbeta CDR3 regions were amplified from genomic DNA using the immunoSEQ Assay, a bias-controlled multiplex PCR. Per the source publication's procedure: The number of nucleated cells in each sample was estimated from the amplification of reference gene primers within the assay. To quantify the absolute abundance of each unique TCRbeta CDR3 rearrangement, sequence reads were collapsed and filtered. Productive Simpson clonality was computed per sample as the square root of Simpson's diversity index over productive rearrangements. Held by TCRdb, this immuneACCESS table contains in-frame sequences only and omits some clones. Under half of the omission traces to an unresolved V gene where checked; the cause of the rest is unknown. That table furnishes V, J and clone size, whereas the DNA furnished D and trimming. This sample is represented by tens of thousands of clones; more than 80% of them were singletons. The top ten clones comprise approximately 40% of the sample.

Collaborating institutions collected whole blood in K2EDTA tubes following their own protocols. Collaborator samples were shipped for TCRbeta analysis as frozen whole blood, isolated PBMCs, or DNA extracted from either sample type. The receptor was isolated from a woman older than 75 with acute or convalescent COVID-19. The material sequenced was peripheral blood.

The encoded CDR3 is CASSIRDNNQPQHF. In nucleotide form, the sequence is TGTGCCAGTAGTATCCGGGACAACAATCAGCCCCAGCATTTT. In this chain, TRBV19 is recombined with TRBJ1-5; a tentative D match to TRBD1 spans 6 bases. The germline V gene (reference sequence) gives CDR1 as LNHDA and CDR2 as SQIVND. Relative to germline, V is 3 bases shorter and J is 3 bases shorter, with 9 bases between their ends. The CDR3 holds 14 amino acids from the cysteine to the phenylalanine. The sequence is cut down to CDR3 DNA, 42 bases in frame from base 1.